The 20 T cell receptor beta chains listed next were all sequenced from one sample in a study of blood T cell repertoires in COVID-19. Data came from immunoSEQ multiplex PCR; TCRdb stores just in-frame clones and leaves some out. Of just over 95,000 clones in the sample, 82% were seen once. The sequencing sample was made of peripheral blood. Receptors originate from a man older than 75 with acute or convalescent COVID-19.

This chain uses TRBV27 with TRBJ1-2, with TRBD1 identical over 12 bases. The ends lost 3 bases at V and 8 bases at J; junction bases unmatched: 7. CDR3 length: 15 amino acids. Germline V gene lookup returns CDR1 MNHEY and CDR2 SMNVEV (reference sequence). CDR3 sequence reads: CASSFMGQGAGGYTF. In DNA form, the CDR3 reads TGTGCCAGCAGTTTTATGGGACAGGGGGCAGGAGGCTACACCTTC.

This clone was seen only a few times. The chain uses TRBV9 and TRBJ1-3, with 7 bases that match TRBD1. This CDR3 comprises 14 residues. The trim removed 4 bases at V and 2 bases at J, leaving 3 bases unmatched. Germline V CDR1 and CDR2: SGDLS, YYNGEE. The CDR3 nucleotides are TGTGCCAGCAGCCACGGACAGGCTGGAAACACCATATATTTT. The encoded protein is CASSHGQAGNTIYF.

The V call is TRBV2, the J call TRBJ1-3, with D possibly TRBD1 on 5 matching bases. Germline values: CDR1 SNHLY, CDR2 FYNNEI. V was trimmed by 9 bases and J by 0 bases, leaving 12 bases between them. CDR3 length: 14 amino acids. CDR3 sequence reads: CASWPGFSGNTIYF. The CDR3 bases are TGTGCCAGTTGGCCAGGGTTCTCTGGAAACACCATATATTTT.

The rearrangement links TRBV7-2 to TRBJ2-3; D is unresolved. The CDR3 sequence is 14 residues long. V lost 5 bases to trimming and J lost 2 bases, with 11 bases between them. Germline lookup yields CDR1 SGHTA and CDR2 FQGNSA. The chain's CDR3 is CASSPPPNTDTQYF. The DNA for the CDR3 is TGTGCCAGCAGCCCACCCCCTAACACAGATACGCAGTATTTT.

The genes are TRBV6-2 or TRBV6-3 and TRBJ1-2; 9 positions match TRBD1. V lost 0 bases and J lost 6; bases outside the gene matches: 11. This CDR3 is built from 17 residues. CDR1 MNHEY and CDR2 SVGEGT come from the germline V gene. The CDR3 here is CASSYSGQGGDMDGYTF. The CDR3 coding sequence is TGTGCCAGCAGTTACTCGGGACAGGGTGGTGATATGGATGGCTACACCTTC.

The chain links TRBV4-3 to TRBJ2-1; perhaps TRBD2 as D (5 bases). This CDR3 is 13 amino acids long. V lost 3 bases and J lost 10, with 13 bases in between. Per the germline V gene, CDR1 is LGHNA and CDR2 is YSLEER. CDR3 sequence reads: CASSQRVLGEQFF. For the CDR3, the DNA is TGCGCCAGCAGCCAGAGGGTCCTTGGAGAGCAGTTCTTC.

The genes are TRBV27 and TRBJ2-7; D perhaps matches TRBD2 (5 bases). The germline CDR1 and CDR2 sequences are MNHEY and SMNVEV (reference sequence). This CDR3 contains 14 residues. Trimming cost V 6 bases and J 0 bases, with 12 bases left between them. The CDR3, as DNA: TGTGCCAGCAGAACTATCCGGGGCTCCTACGAGCAGTACTTC. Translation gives CASRTIRGSYEQYF.

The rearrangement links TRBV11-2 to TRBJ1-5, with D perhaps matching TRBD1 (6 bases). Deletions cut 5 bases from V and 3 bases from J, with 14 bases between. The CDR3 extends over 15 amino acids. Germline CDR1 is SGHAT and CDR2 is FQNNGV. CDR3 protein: CASSLTGTINQPQHF. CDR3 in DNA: TGTGCCAGCAGCCTCACCGGGACAATCAATCAGCCCCAGCATTTT.

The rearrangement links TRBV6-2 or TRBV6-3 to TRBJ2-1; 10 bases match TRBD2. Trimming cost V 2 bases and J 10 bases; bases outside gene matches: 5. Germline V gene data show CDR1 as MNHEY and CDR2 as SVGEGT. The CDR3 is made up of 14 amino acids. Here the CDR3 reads CASSYLGTSVEQFF. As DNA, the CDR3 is TGTGCCAGCAGTTACCTTGGGACTAGCGTCGAGCAGTTCTTC.

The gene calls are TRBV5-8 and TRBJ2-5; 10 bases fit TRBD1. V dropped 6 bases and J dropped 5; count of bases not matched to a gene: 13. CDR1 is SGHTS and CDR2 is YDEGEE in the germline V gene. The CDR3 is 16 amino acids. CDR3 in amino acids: CASTTKTGGLQETQYF. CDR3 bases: TGTGCCAGCACTACCAAGACAGGGGGCCTCCAGGAGACCCAGTACTTC.

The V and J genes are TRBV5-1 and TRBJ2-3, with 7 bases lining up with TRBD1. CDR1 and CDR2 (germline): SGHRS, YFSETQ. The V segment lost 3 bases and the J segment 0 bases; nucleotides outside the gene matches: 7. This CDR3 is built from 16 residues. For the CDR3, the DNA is TGCGCCAGCAGCTCCCTTCCGGGACAGAGCACAGATACGCAGTATTTT. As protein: CASSSLPGQSTDTQYF.

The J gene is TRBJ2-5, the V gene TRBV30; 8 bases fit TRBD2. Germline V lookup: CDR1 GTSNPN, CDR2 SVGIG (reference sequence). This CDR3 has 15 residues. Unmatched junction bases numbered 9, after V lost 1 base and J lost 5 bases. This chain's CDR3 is CAWSGVAGLRETQYF. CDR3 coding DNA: TGTGCCTGGAGTGGAGTAGCGGGGCTCCGGGAGACCCAGTACTTC.

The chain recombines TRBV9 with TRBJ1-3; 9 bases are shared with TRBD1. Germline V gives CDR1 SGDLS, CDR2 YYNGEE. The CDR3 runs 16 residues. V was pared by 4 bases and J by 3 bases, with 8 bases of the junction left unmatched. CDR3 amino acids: CASSSSTGGGGNTIYF. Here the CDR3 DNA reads TGTGCCAGCAGCTCCAGCACAGGGGGCGGTGGAAACACCATATATTTT.

The CDR3, as DNA: TGTGCCAGCAGCTTGGGGTGGGAGGGCCAGGAGCAGTACTTC. The encoded protein is CASSLGWEGQEQYF. The V gene is TRBV5-4, the J gene TRBJ2-7; the match to TRBD2 covers 7 bases. The trim removed 0 bases at V and 7 bases at J, leaving 7 bases unmatched. CDR1 and CDR2 from the germline V gene are SGHNT and YYREEE (reference sequence). CDR3 length: 14 amino acids.

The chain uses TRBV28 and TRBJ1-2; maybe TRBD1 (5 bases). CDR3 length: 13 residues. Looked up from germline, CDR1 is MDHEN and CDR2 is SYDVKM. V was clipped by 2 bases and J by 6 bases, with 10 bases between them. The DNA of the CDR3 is TGTGCCAGCAGTTTAAGGGGAAGTAATGGCTACACCTTC. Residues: CASSLRGSNGYTF.

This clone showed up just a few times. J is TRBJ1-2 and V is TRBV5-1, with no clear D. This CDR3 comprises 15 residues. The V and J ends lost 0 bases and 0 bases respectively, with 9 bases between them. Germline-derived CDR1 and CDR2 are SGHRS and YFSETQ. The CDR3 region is CASSLDTASNYGYTF. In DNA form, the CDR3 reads TGCGCCAGCAGCTTGGATACAGCCTCTAACTATGGCTACACCTTC.

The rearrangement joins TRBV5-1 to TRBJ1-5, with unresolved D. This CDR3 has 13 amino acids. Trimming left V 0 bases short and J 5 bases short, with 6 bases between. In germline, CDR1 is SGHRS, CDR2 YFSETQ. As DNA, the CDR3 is TGCGCCAGCAGCTTGGCCTCTGATCAGCCCCAGCATTTT. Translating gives CASSLASDQPQHF.

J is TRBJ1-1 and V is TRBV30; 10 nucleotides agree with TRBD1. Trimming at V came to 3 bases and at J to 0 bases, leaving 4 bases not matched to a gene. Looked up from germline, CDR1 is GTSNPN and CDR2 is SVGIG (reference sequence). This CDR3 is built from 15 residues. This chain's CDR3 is CAWSRQGAMNTEAFF. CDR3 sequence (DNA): TGTGCCTGGAGCCGACAGGGGGCTATGAACACTGAAGCTTTCTTT.

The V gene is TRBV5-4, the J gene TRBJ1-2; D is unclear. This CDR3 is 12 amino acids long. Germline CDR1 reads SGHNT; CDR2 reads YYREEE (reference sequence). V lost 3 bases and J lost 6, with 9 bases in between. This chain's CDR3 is CASSSSGNGYTF. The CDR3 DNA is TGTGCCAGCAGCTCCTCGGGGAATGGCTACACCTTC.

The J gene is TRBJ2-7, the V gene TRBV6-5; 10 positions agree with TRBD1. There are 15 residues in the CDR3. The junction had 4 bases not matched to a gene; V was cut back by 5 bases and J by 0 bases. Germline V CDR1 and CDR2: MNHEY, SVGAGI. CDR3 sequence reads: CASSIRTGGSYEQYF. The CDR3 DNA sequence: TGTGCCAGCAGTATCAGGACAGGGGGCTCCTACGAGCAGTACTTC.